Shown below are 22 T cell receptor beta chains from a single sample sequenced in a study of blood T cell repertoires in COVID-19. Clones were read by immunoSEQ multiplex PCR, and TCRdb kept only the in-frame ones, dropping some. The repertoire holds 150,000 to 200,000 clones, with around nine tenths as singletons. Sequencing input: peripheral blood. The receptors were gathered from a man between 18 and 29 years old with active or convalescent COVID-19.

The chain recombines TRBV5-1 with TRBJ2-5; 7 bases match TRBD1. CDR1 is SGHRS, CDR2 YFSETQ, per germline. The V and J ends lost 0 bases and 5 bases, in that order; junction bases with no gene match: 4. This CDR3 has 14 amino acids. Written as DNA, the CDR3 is TGCGCCAGCAGCTTGGAAGGGGGCCGGGAGACCCAGTACTTC. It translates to CASSLEGGRETQYF. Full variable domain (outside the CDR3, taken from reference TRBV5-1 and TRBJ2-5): KAGVTQTPRYLIKTRGQQVTLSCSPISGHRSVSWYQQTPGQGLQFLFEYFSETQRNKGNFPGRFSGRQFSNSRSEMNVSTLELGDSALYLCASSLEGGRETQYFGPGTRLLVL.

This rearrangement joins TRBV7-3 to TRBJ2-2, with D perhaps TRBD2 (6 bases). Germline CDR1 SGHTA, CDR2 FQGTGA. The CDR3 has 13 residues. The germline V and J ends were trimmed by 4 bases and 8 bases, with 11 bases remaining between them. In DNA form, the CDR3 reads TGTGCCAGCAGCTCCCAGCGGGCGGGGGAGCTGTTTTTT. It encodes CASSSQRAGELFF.

The CDR3 spells CASNHWREGGTDTQYF. CDR3 bases: TGTGCCAGCAATCATTGGCGGGAGGGGGGCACAGATACGCAGTATTTT. V gene TRBV5-4 combines with J gene TRBJ2-3, with TRBD2 matching 9 bases. In germline, CDR1 is SGHNT, CDR2 YYREEE (reference sequence). The V segment lost 6 bases and the J segment 1 base; nucleotides outside the gene matches: 9. This CDR3 region has 16 residues.

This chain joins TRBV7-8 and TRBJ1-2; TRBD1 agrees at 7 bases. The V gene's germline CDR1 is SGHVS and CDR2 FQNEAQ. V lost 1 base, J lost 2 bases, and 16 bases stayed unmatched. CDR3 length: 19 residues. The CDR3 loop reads CASSLVVRDRDLPNYGYTF. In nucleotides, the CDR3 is TGTGCCAGCAGCTTAGTAGTCCGGGACAGAGATCTACCGAACTATGGCTACACCTTC.

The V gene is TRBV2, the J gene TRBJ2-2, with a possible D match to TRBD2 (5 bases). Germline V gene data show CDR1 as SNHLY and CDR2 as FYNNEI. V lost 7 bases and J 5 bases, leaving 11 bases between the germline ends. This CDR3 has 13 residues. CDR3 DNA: TGTGCCAGCACCGATGGCGGGACCGGGGAGCTGTTTTTT. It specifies CASTDGGTGELFF.

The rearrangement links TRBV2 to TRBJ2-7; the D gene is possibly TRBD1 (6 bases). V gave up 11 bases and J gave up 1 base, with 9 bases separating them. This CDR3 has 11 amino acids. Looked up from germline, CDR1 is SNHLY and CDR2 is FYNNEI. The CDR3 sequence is CAGGQSYEQYV. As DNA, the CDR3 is TGTGCCGGAGGACAGTCCTACGAGCAGTACGTC.

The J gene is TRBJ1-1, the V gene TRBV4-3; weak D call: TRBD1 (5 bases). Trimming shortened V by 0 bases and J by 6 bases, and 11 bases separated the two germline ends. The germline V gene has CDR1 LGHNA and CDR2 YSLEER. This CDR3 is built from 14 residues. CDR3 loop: CASSQDRGGAEAFF. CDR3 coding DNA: TGCGCCAGCAGCCAAGATAGGGGTGGCGCTGAAGCTTTCTTT.

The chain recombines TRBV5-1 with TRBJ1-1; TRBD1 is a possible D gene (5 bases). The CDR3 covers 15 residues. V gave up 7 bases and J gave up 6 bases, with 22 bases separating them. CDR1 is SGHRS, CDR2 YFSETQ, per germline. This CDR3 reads CASGRNQGPSAEAFF. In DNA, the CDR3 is TGCGCCAGCGGAAGAAATCAGGGTCCGAGCGCTGAAGCTTTCTTT. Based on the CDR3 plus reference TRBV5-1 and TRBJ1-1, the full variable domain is KAGVTQTPRYLIKTRGQQVTLSCSPISGHRSVSWYQQTPGQGLQFLFEYFSETQRNKGNFPGRFSGRQFSNSRSEMNVSTLELGDSALYLCASGRNQGPSAEAFFGQGTRLTVV.

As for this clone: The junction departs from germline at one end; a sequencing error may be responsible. CDR3 coding DNA: TGTGCCAGCAGTGAATATTTTGGGACAGGGGGCTTGAACTTC. Protein: CASSEYFGTGGLNF. The chain is built from TRBV25-1 and TRBJ1-2; 12 bases are shared with TRBD1. This CDR3 comprises 14 residues. Germline CDR1 reads MGHDK; CDR2 reads SYGVNS.

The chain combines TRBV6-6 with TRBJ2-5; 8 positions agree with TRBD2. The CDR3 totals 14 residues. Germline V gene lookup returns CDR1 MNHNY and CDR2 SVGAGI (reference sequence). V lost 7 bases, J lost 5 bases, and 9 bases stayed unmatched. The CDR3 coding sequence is TGTGCCAGCACCGAACTAGCGGAGGATGAGACCCAGTACTTC. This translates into CASTELAEDETQYF.

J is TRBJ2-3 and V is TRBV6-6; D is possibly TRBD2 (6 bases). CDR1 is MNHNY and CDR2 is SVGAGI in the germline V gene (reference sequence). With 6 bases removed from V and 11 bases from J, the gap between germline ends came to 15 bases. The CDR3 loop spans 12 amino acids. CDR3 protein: CASSQALRGQYF. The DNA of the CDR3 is TGTGCCAGCAGCCAGGCCCTGCGGGGGCAGTATTTT.

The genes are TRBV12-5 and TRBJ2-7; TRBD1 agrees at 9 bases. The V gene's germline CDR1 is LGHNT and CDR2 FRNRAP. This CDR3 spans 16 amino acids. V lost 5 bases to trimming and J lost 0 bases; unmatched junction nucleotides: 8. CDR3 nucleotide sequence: TGTGCTAGTGGTGCATGGACAGGGGCCAACTCCTACGAGCAGTACGTC. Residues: CASGAWTGANSYEQYV.

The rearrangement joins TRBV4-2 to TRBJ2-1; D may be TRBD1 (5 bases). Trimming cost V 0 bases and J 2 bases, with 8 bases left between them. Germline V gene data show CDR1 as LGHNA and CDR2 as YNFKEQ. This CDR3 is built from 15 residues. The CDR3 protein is CASSQELGPYNEQFF. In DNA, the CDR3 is TGTGCCAGCAGCCAAGAATTGGGGCCCTACAATGAGCAGTTCTTC.

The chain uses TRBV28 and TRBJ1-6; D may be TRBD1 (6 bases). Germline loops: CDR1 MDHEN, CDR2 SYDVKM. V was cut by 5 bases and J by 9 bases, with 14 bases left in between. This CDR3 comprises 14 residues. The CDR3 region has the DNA TGTGCCAGCAGTGTTGACAGGTCCGGTTCACCCCTCCACTTT. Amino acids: CASSVDRSGSPLHF.

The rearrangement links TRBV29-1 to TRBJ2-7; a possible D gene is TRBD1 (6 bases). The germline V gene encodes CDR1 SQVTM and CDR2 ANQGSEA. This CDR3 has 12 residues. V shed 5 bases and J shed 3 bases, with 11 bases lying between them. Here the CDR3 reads CSVRTANYEQYF. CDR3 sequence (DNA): TGCAGCGTTAGGACAGCCAACTACGAGCAGTACTTC.

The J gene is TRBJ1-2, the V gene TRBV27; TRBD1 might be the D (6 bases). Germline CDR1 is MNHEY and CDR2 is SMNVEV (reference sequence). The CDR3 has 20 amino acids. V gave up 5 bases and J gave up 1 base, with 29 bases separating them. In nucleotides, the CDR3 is TGTGCCAGCAGTGGGACCTTAATGGGGGCCCGAGACAACTATAACTATGGCTACACCTTC. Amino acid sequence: CASSGTLMGARDNYNYGYTF.

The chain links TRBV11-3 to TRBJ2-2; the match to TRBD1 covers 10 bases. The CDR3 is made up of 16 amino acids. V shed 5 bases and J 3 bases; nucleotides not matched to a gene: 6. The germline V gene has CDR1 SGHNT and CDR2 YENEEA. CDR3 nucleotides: TGTGCCAGCAGCGAAAGAGGGACAGGGGACACCGGGGAGCTGTTTTTT. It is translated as CASSERGTGDTGELFF.

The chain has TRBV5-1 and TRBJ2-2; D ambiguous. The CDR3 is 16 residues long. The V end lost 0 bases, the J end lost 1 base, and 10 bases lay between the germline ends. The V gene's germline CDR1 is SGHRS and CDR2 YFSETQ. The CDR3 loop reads CASSLAEVLNTGELFF. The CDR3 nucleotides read TGCGCCAGCAGCTTGGCTGAGGTGTTGAACACCGGGGAGCTGTTTTTT.

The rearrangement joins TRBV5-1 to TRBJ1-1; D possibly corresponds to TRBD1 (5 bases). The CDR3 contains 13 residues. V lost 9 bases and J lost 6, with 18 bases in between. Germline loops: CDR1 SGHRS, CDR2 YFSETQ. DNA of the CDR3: TGCGCCACCAACGTGGGGGGGGAGGCTGAAGCTTTCTTT. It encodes CATNVGGEAEAFF.

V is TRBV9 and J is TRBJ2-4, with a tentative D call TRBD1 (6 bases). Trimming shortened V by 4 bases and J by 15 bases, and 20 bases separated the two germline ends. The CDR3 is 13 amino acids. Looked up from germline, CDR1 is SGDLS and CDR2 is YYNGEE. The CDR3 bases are TGTGCCAGCAGCCAGTGGGGAGAGGGGGAGAGGTACTTC. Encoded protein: CASSQWGEGERYF.

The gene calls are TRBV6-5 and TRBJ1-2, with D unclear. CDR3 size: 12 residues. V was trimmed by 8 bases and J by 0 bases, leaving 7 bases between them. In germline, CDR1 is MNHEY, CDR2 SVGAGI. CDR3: CASVTANYGYTF. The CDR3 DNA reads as TGTGCCAGCGTAACGGCTAACTATGGCTACACCTTC.

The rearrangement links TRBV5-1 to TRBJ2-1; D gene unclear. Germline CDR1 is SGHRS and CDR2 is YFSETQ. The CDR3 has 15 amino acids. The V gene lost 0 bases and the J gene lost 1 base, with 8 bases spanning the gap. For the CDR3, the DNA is TGCGCCAGCAGCTTGGCAGGCCTATCCTACAATGAGCAGTTCTTC. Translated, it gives CASSLAGLSYNEQFF.